This T cell receptor (beta chain) originates from a study of human T cells and chemical hapten exposure. Study overall: From small differences in pooled library volume came most of the variation in per-sample TCR yields. Study conclusions and caveats: Following DPC sensitization, TCRs present above 1 in 1000 frequency showed no change.

Concerning this clonotype itself: Its antigen is unidentified.

Specified time point: pre-sensitization, week 0. Treatment defined: therapeutic diphenylcyclopropenone sensitization with weekly scalp DPC. The template was total RNA from unfractionated whole blood. The germline V gene encodes CDR1 MGHRA and CDR2 YSYEKL. V was trimmed by 1 base and J by 2 bases, leaving 10 bases between them. The CDR3 is made up of 15 amino acids. TCRdb redid the calling of the RACE reads with MiXCR, one entry per CDR3 protein. This sample has fewer than 200,000 distinct CDR3 sequences, with under 35% found just once. The starting material was whole blood, obtained in connection with sensitization to the hapten diphenylcyclopropenone (DPC). This TCR came from a woman under 40 with alopecia areata. Some clones in this sample may be carry-over from other donors' samples. This rearrangement joins TRBV4-1 to TRBJ2-3, with D unresolved. CDR3 in DNA: TGCGCCAGCAGCCAAGCAGAAACTCCCACAGATACGCAGTATTTT. This gives the protein CASSQAETPTDTQYF.